A single T cell receptor (beta chain) is shown here with its context. Its antigen is undetermined. Sequencing used immunoSEQ version 4 in survey mode. The assay was immunoSEQ multiplex PCR, and TCRdb's table has in-frame clones only and misses some. The sample has about 37,000 clones, 75% to 90% seen once. This sample stems from a study of persistence of HIV-infected CD4 T cells. Study details: Multiple blood draws of up to about 180 mL, except two donors with single leukapheresis. General study points: CMV- and Gag-responding cells had lower TCRbeta richness than CD3/CD28-responding cells.

Lysates of CMV-infected fibroblasts at around 10 ug/mL stimulated these cells. Memory cells lacking CD40L and CD69 with high CD45RO were sorted. The sequenced sample was CD4+ T cells sorted from PBMCs after 18-hour stimulation, obtained from a patient who received antiretroviral therapy. The sequence was obtained from an adult man with HIV who was CMV-seropositive.

CDR3 sequence (DNA): TGTGCCAGTAGTAGCGGGGTAGGTCCAGATACGCAGTATTTT. Translating gives CASSSGVGPDTQYF. The chain combines TRBV19 with TRBJ2-3; a weak D match, TRBD2 (6 bases). V lost 4 bases and J lost 4, with 12 bases in between. This CDR3 contains 14 residues. CDR1 is LNHDA, CDR2 SQIVND, per germline (reference sequence).